This TCR beta chain was captured in a study of blood T cells in healthy people across ages. A second PCR, run for about 7 to 11 cycles, used a sample-barcoded 5' primer plus a J-beta primer mix. One entry per CDR3 protein results from TCRdb running MiXCR on the 5' RACE reads. The data hold about 570,000 distinct CDR3 sequences, with 25% to 35% observed a single time. The same data also went into a second study, on T cells of mothers and their children.

Sequences were obtained from blood. This clonotype originated in a boy between 2 and 15 years old in good health.

The CDR3 reads CASSMLGNTIYF. The CDR3 nucleotides are TGTGCCAGCAGCATGCTTGGAAACACCATATATTTT. The chain joins TRBV9 to TRBJ1-3; D is undetermined. The CDR3 totals 12 residues. Germline V gene data show CDR1 as SGDLS and CDR2 as YYNGEE. Trimming cost V 4 bases and J 3 bases, with 5 bases left between them.